This T cell receptor beta chain was obtained from a study of siplizumab effects on memory and regulatory T cells (dated by TCRdb to between 2019 and 2020). With regard to the full study: The effect of the anti-CD2 antibody siplizumab on alloreactive T-cell subsets was examined in allogeneic mixed lymphocyte reactions constructed from human PBMCs.

To prepare the library, the immunoSEQ multiplex PCR assay was applied. The deep sequencing platform assayed roughly 10^5 TCR templates per sample. Genomic DNA extracted from sorted T cells was used for TCRbeta CDR3 sequencing. Per the source publication's procedure: The R programming language was used for clonal analysis of the TCRbeta CDR3 data. Comparing unstimulated samples against CFSE-low samples taken after the reaction was how alloreactive CD4+ and CD8+ clones were defined. Regulatory or non-regulatory origin of alloreactive CD4+ clones was assigned by matching sequences to the sorted unstimulated Treg and non-Treg repertoires. The source is immuneACCESS, and TCRdb retained only in-frame sequences with V and J called. Part of the clones is not carried over; for the studies checked, unresolved V genes explain less than half of this, and the remainder is unexplained. Clone size and V and J calls were adopted from that table, with D and trimming inferred from the DNA. The sample table holds about 82,000 clones, of which about 87% were seen once. The ten largest clones add up to around 1.4% of the sample.

Study-wide findings and limitations: Roughly 75-95% of proliferating CD4+ or CD8+ clones could not be assigned a naive or memory phenotype. Unstimulated naive T cells appeared to be more diverse than memory T cells, and naive cells seemed to make a substantial contribution to the alloresponse. Sequences below about 10^-5 frequency were poorly captured, so only a minor fraction of alloreactive clones could be mapped to unstimulated subsets. Siplizumab significantly reduced the cumulative frequency of alloreactive sequences traceable to unstimulated CD4+ memory T cells. Among mappable alloreactive CD4+ clones, an average Treg-derived fraction of 68.8% was observed with siplizumab, compared with roughly 25% in control reactions. The suppressive function of proliferating Tregs from siplizumab cultures was not functionally confirmed.

Turning to this clone: Its antigen remains undetermined. Base qualities are not recorded, but no much larger clone differs from it by a single base.

Sorted unstimulated T cells and proliferating T cells recovered from mixed lymphocyte reactions underwent TCRbeta CDR3 sequencing. Fresh whole blood from roughly ten HLA-typed healthy donors served as the source for isolating PBMCs. Unstimulated CD4+ regulatory T cells were FACS-sorted to map the origin of alloreactive clones. The CDR3 covers 14 residues, taking in both the cysteine and the phenylalanine. The only DNA kept is the CDR3, 42 bases in frame from the first base. The germline V gene (reference sequence) sets CDR1 to SEHNR and CDR2 to FQNEAQ. At the junction V is shortened by 5 bases and J by 13 bases; bases outside the gene matches: 14.

The sequencing input was Tregs sorted from blood. The clonotype comes from a human donor in good health. This receptor chain uses TRBV7-9 and TRBJ2-1; 7 central nucleotides agree with TRBD2. In nucleotides, the sequence is TGTGCCAGCAGCCCCAATAGACTAGCCCTGCGCCAGTTCTTC. Translated, this is CASSPNRLALRQFF. The CDR3, completed at both ends by the reference TRBV7-9 and TRBJ2-1 genes, gives the full variable domain DTGVSQNPRHKITKRGQNVTFRCDPISEHNRLYWYRQTLGQGPEFLTYFQNEAQLEKSRLLSDRFSAERPKGSFSTLEIQRTEQGDSAMYLCASSPNRLALRQFFGPGTRLTVL.